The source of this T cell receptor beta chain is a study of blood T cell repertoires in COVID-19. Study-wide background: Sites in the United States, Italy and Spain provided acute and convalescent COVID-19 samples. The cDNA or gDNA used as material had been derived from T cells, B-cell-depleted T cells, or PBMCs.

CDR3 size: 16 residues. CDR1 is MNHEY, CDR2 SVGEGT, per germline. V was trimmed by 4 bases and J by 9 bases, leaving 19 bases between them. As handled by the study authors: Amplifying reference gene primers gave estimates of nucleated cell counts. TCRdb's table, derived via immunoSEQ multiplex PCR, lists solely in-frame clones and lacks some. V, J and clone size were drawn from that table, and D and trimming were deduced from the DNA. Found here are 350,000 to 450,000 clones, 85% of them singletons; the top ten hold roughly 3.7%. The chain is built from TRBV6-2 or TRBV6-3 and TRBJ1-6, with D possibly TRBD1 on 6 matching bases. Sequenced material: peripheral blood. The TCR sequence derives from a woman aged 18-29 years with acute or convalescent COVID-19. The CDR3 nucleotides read TGTGCCAGCAGTTCTCCAGGGGACCTTAGACGTTCACCCCTCCACTTT. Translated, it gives CASSSPGDLRRSPLHF.